A single sample is the source of the 2 T cell receptor beta chains below, sequenced in a study of response to subunit inactivated influenza vaccine. Via MiXCR, TCRdb re-called the RT-PCR reads, giving one row per CDR3 protein. The data show approximately 520,000 distinct CDR3 sequences, approximately 17% seen once. Material: CD4+ T cells sorted from PBMCs, obtained around 25 months after vaccination. Every receptor here comes from a man aged 45 to 75 who received an inactivated influenza vaccine.

This clonotype was seen only a few times. J is TRBJ1-4 and V is TRBV10-1, with D possibly being TRBD1 (6 bases). V was shortened by 6 bases and J by 3 bases, with 14 bases between the two germline ends. The CDR3 runs 15 residues. The V gene's germline CDR1 is WNHNN and CDR2 SYGVQD (reference sequence). The CDR3 reads CASRRLRTANEKLFF. As DNA, the CDR3 is TGCGCCAGCAGACGACTCCGGACAGCTAATGAAAAACTGTTTTTT.

The chain is built from TRBV4-2 and TRBJ2-2; D is possibly TRBD1 or TRBD2 (5 bases each). This CDR3 has 17 residues. Trimming took 0 bases from V and 2 from J, leaving 13 bases between them. CDR1 and CDR2 from the germline V gene are LGHNA and YNFKEQ. Here the CDR3 reads CASSQDQGRQNTGELFF. DNA for the CDR3: TGTGCCAGCAGCCAAGATCAGGGACGACAAAACACCGGGGAGCTGTTTTTT.